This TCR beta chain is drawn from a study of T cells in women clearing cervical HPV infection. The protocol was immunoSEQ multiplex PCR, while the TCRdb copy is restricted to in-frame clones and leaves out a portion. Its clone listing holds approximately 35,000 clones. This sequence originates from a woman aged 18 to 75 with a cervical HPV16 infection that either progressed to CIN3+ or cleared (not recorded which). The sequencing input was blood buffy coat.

The CDR3 bases that were read are TGTGCCAGCAGCTTAGCTCGGTTCTACAATGAG. Amino acid sequence: CASSLARFYNE. The entire CDR3 sequence reads CASSLARFYNEQFF. The V and J genes are TRBV7-2 and TRBJ2-1; D not resolved. The CDR3 is cut off 3 residues early in the read; its end comes from the germline J gene. CDR1 is SGHTA and CDR2 is FQGNSA in the germline V gene. The CDR3 spans 14 residues. The V end lost 0 bases, the J end lost 3 bases, and 6 bases lay between the germline ends.